The present entry profiles one TCR beta chain with its context. The time point: 2015-2016 season, pre-vaccination. No donor had influenza vaccine in the prior 6 months; all lived in the community. Blood volume per time point ranged from 40 to 100 mL. The CDR3 loop spans 14 amino acids. Trimming removed 3 bases from V and 4 bases from J; junction bases left unmatched: 1. Germline loops: CDR1 SGHAT, CDR2 FQNNGV. The record originates from a study of follicular helper T cells after annual influenza vaccination. TCRB was sequenced at Survey level resolution. Here immunoSEQ multiplex PCR was the method, and the copy in TCRdb shows in-frame clones only, minus some. The sample records roughly 2,000 clones, 87% being singletons.

The rearrangement uses TRBV11-2 and TRBJ2-5, with 11 nucleotides matching TRBD2. Sample: CXCR5- memory CD4+ T cells sorted from blood, taken on the day of influenza vaccination. This sequence was found in an adult who received the influenza vaccine. The CDR3: CASSFGLAGETQYF. CDR3 nucleotide sequence: TGTGCCAGCAGCTTCGGACTAGCGGGAGAGACCCAGTACTTC.